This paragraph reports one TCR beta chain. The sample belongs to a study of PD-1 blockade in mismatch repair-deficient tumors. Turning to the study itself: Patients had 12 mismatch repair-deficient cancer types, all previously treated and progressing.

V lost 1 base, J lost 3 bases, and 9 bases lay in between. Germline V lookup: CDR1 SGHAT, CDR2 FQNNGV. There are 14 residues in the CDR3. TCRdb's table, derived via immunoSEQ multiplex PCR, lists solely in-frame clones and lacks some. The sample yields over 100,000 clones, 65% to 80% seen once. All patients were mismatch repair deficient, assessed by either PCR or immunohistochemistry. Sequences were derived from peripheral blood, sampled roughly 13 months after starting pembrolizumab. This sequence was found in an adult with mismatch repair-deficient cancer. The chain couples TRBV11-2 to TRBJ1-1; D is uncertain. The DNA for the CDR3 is TGTGCCAGCAGCTTAGCATGGGGAGACACTGAAGCTTTCTTT. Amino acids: CASSLAWGDTEAFF.